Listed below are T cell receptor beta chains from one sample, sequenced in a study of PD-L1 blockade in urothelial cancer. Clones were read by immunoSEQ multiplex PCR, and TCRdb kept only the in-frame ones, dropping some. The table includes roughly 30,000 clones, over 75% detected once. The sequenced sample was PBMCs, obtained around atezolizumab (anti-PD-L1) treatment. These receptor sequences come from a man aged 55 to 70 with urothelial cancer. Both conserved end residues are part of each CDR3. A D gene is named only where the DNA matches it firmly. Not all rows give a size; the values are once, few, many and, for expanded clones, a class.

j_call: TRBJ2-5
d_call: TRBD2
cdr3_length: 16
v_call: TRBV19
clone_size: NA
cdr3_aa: CASSQGLRGMEETQYF
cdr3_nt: TGTGCCAGTAGTCAGGGACTAAGGGGAATGGAAGAGACCCAGTACTTC

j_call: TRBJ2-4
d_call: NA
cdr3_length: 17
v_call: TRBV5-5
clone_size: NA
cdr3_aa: CASSLELARGTKNIQYF
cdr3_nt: TGTGCCAGCAGCTTGGAATTGGCCAGGGGCACCAAAAACATTCAGTACTTC

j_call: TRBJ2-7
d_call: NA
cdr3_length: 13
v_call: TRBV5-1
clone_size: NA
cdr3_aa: CASSYGISYEQYF
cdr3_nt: TGCGCCAGCAGCTACGGGATTTCCTACGAGCAGTACTTC

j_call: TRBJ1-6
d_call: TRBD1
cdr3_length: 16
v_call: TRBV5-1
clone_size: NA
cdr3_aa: CASSPGQGAISSPLHF
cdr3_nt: TGCGCCAGCTCTCCGGGACAGGGGGCAATAAGTTCACCCCTCCACTTT

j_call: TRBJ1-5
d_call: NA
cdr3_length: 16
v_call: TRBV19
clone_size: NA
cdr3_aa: CASSPFGRGINQPQHF
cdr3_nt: TGTGCCAGTAGTCCTTTTGGCAGGGGTATTAATCAGCCCCAGCATTTT

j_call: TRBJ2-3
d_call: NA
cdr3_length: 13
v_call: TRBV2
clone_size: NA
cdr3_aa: CASSEARGPTQYF
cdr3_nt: TGTGCCAGCAGTGAAGCGCGGGGGCCTACGCAGTATTTT

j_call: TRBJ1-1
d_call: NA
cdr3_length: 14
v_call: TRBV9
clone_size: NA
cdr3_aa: CASSVGGWNTEAFF
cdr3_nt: TGTGCCAGCAGCGTCGGGGGGTGGAACACTGAAGCTTTCTTT

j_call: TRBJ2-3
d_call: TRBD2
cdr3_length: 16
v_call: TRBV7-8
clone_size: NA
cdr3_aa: CASSPLGGRVADTQYF
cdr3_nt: TGTGCCAGCAGCCCTCTGGGCGGGAGGGTGGCAGATACGCAGTATTTT

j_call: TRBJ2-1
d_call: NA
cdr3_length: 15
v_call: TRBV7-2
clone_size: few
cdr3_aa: CASSSLAGSYNEQFF
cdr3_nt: TGTGCCAGCAGCTCCCTAGCAGGCTCCTACAATGAGCAGTTCTTC

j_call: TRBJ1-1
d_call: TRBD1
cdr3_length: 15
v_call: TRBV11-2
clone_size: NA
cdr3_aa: CASSLTGVGNTEAFF
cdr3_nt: TGTGCCAGCAGCCTTACAGGGGTCGGGAACACTGAAGCTTTCTTT

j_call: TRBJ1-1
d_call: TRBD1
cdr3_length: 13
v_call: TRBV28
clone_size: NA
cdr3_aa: CASSFGSDRAAFF
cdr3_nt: TGTGCCAGCAGTTTTGGGTCGGACAGGGCAGCTTTCTTT

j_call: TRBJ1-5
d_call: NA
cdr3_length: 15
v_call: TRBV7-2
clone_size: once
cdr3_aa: CASSLSGFGNQPQHF
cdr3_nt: TGTGCCAGCAGCTTATCGGGGTTCGGCAATCAGCCCCAGCATTTT

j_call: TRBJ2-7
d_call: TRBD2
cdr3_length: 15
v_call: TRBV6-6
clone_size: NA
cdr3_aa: CASSPRVSGKYEQYF
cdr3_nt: TGTGCCAGCAGTCCTCGGGTTAGCGGGAAGTACGAGCAGTACTTC

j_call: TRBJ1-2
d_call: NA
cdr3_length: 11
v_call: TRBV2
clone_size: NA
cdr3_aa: CASSDDYGYTF
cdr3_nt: TGTGCCAGCAGTGACGACTATGGCTACACCTTC

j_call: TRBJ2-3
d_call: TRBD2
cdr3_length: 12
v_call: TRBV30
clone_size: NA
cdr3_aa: CAGGGAGGTQYF
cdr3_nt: TGTGCCGGGGGGGGCGCGGGGGGTACGCAGTATTTT

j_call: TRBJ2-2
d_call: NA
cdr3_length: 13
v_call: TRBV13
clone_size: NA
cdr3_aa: CASSLTPRVALFF
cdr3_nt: TGTGCCAGCAGCTTGACCCCCCGGGTCGCGCTGTTTTTT

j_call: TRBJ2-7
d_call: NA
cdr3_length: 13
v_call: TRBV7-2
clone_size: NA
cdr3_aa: CASSLDQVYEQYF
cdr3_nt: TGTGCCAGCAGCTTAGATCAGGTCTACGAGCAGTACTTC

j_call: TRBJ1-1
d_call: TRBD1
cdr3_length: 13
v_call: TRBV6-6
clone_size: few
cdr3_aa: CASSRGTDGAAFF
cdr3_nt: TGTGCCAGCTCCCGAGGGACAGACGGCGCGGCTTTCTTT

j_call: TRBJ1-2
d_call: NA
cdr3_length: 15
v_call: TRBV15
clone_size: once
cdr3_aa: CATSRVGVLNYGYTF
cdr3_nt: TGTGCCACCAGCAGAGTCGGGGTATTGAACTATGGCTACACCTTC

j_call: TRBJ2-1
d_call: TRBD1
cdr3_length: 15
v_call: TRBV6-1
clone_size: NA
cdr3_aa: CASSVGQGVGNEQFF
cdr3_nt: TGTGCCAGCAGTGTAGGACAGGGGGTGGGGAATGAGCAGTTCTTC

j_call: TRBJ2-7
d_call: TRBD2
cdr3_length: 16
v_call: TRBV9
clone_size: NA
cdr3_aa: CASSARLAGSSYEQYF
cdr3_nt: TGTGCCAGCAGCGCCCGATTAGCGGGGAGCTCCTACGAGCAGTACTTC

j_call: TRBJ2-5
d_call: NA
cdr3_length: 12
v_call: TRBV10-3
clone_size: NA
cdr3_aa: CAISGLDETQYF
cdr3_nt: TGTGCCATCAGTGGGCTAGATGAGACCCAGTACTTC

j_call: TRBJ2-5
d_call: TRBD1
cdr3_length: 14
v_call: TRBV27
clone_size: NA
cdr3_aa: CASSPGTRGETQYF
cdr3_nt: TGTGCCAGCAGTCCTGGGACCAGGGGGGAGACCCAGTACTTC

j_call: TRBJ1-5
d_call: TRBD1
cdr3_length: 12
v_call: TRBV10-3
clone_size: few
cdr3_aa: CAIGQGDQPQHF
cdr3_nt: TGTGCCATCGGACAGGGGGATCAGCCCCAGCATTTT

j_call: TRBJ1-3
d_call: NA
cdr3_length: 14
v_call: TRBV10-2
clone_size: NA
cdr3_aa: CASKDRSSGNTIYF
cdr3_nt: TGCGCCAGCAAGGACAGATCCTCTGGAAACACCATATATTTT

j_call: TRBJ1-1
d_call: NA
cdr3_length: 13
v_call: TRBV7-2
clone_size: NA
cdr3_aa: CASSYDTNTEAFF
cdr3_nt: TGTGCCAGCAGTTACGACACCAACACTGAAGCTTTCTTT

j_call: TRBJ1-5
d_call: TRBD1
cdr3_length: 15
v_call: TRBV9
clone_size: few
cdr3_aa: CASSPRTGNNQPQHF
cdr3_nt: TGTGCCAGCAGCCCTCGGACAGGGAACAATCAGCCCCAGCATTTT

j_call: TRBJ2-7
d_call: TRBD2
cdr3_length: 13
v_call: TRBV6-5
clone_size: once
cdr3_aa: CASQSSGGYEQYF
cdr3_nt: TGTGCCAGCCAAAGCAGCGGGGGCTACGAGCAGTACTTC

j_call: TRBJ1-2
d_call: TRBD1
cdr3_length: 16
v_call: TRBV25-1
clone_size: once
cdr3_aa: CASSSRKGAGNYGYTF
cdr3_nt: TGTGCCAGCAGTTCTAGGAAGGGGGCTGGGAACTATGGCTACACCTTC

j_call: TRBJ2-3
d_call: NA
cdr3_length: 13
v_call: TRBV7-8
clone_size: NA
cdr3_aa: CASSLGAGDTQYF
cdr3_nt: TGTGCCAGCAGCTTAGGAGCGGGAGATACGCAGTATTTT

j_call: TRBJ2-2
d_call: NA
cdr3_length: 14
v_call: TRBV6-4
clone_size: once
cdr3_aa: CASRVHTNTGELFF
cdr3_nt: TGTGCCAGCAGGGTACACACGAACACCGGGGAGCTGTTTTTT

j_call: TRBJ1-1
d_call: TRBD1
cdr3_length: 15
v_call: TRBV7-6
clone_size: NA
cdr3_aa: CASSSTGAGNTEAFF
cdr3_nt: TGTGCCAGCAGCTCGACAGGGGCGGGGAACACTGAAGCTTTCTTT

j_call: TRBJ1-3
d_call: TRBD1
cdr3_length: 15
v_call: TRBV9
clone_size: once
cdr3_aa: CASSLPQGAGNTIYF
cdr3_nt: TGTGCCAGCAGCCTCCCCCAGGGGGCTGGAAACACCATATATTTT

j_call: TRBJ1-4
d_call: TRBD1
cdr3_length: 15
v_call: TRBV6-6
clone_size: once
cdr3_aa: CASRTGGQGDEKLFF
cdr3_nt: TGTGCCAGCAGGACAGGGGGACAGGGGGATGAAAAACTGTTTTTT

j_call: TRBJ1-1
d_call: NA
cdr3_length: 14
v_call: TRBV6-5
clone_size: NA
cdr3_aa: CASSESWGDTEAFF
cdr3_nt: TGTGCCAGCAGCGAGTCTTGGGGGGACACTGAAGCTTTCTTT

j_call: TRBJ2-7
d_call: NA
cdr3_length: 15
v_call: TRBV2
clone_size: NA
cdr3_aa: CASSGMSLGAYEQYF
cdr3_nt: TGTGCCAGCAGTGGAATGTCCTTAGGGGCCTACGAGCAGTACTTC

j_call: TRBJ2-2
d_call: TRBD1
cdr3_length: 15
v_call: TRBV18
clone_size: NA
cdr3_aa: CASSRGQGNTGELFF
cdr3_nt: TGTGCCAGCTCACGGGGACAGGGGAACACCGGGGAGCTGTTTTTT

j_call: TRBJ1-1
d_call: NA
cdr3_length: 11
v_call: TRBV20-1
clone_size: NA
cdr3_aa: CSARTSSEAFF
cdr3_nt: TGCAGTGCTAGGACTAGTTCCGAAGCTTTCTTT

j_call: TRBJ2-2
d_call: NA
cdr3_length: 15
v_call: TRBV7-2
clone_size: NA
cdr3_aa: CASSLLGRNTGELFF
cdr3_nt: TGTGCCAGCAGCTTACTTGGCAGGAACACCGGGGAGCTGTTTTTT

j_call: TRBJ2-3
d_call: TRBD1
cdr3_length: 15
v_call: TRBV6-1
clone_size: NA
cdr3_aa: CASSEATGGADTQYF
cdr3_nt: TGTGCCAGCAGTGAAGCGACAGGGGGCGCAGATACGCAGTATTTT

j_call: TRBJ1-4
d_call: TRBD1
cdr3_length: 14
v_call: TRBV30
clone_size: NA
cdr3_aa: CAWSAPPQGQKLFF
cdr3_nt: TGTGCCTGGAGTGCGCCCCCACAGGGGCAAAAACTGTTTTTT

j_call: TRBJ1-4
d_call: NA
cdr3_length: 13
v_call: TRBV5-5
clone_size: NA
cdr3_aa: CASSPPRDEKLFF
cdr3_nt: TGTGCCAGCAGCCCGCCGCGGGATGAAAAACTGTTTTTT

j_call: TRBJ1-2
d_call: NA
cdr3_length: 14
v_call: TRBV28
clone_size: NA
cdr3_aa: CASSSPGGGYGYTF
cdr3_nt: TGTGCCAGCAGTTCCCCCGGGGGAGGGTATGGCTACACCTTC

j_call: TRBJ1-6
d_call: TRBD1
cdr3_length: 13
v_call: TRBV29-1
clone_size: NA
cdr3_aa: CSYRTGENSPLHF
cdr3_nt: TGCAGCTATAGGACAGGGGAAAATTCACCCCTCCACTTT

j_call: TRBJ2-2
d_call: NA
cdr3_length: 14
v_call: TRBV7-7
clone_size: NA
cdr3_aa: CASSSYSNTGELFF
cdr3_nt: TGTGCTAGCAGCTCGTATTCGAACACCGGGGAGCTGTTTTTT

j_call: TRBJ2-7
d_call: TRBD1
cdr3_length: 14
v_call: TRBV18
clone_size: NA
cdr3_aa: CASSPGTGTGEQYF
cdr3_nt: TGTGCCAGCTCACCAGGGACAGGGACGGGTGAGCAGTACTTC

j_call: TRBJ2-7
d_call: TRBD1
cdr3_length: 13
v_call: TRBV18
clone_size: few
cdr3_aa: CASLGTGSHEQYF
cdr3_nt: TGTGCCAGCTTAGGGACAGGGTCCCACGAGCAGTACTTC

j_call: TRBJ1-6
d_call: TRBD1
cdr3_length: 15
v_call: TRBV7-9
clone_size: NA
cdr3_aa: CASSTGTVLGSPLHF
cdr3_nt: TGTGCCAGCAGCACCGGGACAGTTTTGGGTTCACCCCTCCACTTT

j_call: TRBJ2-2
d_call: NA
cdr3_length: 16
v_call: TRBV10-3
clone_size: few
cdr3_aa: CAISEGAGKNTGELFF
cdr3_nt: TGTGCCATCAGTGAGGGCGCGGGGAAGAACACCGGGGAGCTGTTTTTT

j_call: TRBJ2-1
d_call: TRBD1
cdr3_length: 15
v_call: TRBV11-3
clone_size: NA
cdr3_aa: CASSSTGGAENEQFF
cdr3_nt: TGTGCCAGCAGCTCGACAGGGGGCGCAGAGAATGAGCAGTTCTTC

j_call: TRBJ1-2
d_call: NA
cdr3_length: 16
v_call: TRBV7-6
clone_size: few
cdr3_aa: CASSLVGREDGLGYTF
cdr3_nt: TGTGCCAGCAGCTTAGTAGGTCGGGAGGACGGCCTTGGCTACACCTTC

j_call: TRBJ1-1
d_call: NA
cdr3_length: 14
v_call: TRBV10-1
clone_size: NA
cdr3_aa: CASSPNPNNIEAFF
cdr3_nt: TGCGCCAGCAGCCCGAACCCAAATAACATAGAAGCTTTCTTT

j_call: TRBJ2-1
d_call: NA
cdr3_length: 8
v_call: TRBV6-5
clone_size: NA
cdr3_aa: CASRYKFF
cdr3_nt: TGTGCCAGCAGGTATAAGTTCTTC

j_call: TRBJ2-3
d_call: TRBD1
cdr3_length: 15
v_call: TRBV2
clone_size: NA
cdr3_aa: CANYQGALSTDTQYF
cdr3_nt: TGTGCCAACTATCAGGGGGCGCTAAGCACAGATACGCAGTATTTT

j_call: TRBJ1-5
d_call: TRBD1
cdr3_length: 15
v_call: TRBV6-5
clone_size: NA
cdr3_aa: CASRGTGGSNQPQHF
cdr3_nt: TGTGCCAGCAGGGGGACAGGGGGGAGCAATCAGCCCCAGCATTTT

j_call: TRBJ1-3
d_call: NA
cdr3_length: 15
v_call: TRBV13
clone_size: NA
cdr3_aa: CASSFAGYSGNTIYF
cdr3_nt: TGTGCCAGCAGCTTCGCAGGGTACTCTGGAAACACCATATATTTT

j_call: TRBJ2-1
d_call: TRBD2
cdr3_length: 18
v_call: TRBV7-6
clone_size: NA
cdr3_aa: CASSLTSSGHPSYNEQFF
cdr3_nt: TGTGCCAGCAGCTTAACGTCTAGCGGGCATCCCTCCTACAATGAGCAGTTCTTC

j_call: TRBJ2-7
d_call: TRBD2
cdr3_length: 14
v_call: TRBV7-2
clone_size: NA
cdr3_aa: CASSVLAENYEQYF
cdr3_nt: TGTGCCAGCAGCGTGCTAGCGGAGAACTACGAGCAGTACTTC

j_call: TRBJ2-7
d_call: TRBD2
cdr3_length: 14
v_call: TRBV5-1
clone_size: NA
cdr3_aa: CASSLAGRDYEQYF
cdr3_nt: TGCGCCAGCAGCTTGGCCGGGAGGGACTACGAGCAGTACTTC